A single sample is the source of the 20 T cell receptor beta chains below, sequenced in a study of blood T cell repertoires in COVID-19. Generated by immunoSEQ multiplex PCR, the TCRdb table keeps only in-frame clones and is missing some. The repertoire consists of a few hundred thousand clones, with more than 75% occurring once and the leading ten covering over 2.5%. Sequencing used peripheral blood. The receptors were sampled from a human donor in a cohort sampled during active COVID-19.

The rearrangement links TRBV7-6 to TRBJ1-3, with D tentatively TRBD1 (5 bases). Trimming left V 5 bases short and J 4 bases short, with 15 bases between. The CDR3 covers 15 residues. The germline V gene encodes CDR1 SGHVS and CDR2 FNYEAQ. The CDR3 loop is CASSRLRDCGNTIYF. The DNA for the CDR3 is TGTGCCAGCAGCCGCCTTAGGGACTGCGGAAACACCATATATTTT. Supplemented by reference TRBV7-6 and TRBJ1-3, the full variable domain reads GAGVSQSPRYKVTKRGQDVALRCDPISGHVSLYWYRQALGQGPEFLTYFNYEAQQDKSGLPNDRFSAERPEGSISTLTIQRTEQRDSAMYRCASSRLRDCGNTIYFGEGSWLTVV.

The rearrangement uses TRBV25-1 and TRBJ2-1, with 7 bases identical to TRBD2. The CDR3 extends over 17 amino acids. Germline V gives CDR1 MGHDK, CDR2 SYGVNS. J was trimmed by 7 bases and V by 1 base; bases with no gene match: 13. The CDR3 here is CASSEWGRGGSNNEQFF. The DNA of the CDR3 is TGTGCCAGCAGTGAATGGGGGAGGGGCGGGAGTAATAATGAGCAGTTCTTC. Full variable domain (rest looked up from reference TRBV25-1 and TRBJ2-1): EADIYQTPRYLVIGTGKKITLECSQTMGHDKMYWYQQDPGMELHLIHYSYGVNSTEKGDLSSESTVSRIRTEHFPLTLESARPSHTSQYLCASSEWGRGGSNNEQFFGPGTRLTVL.

This rearrangement joins TRBV29-1 to TRBJ2-1; 14 bases map to TRBD2. Germline CDR1 and CDR2: SQVTM and ANQGSEA. The junction had 7 bases not matched to a gene; V was cut back by 6 bases and J by 6 bases. CDR3 length: 15 residues. CDR3 DNA sequence: TGCAGCGTGGACACCGGGACTAGCGGGGGCAATGAGCAGTTCTTC. Its translation: CSVDTGTSGGNEQFF.

The rearrangement joins TRBV4-1 to TRBJ1-1, with D unresolved. The V end lost 1 base, the J end lost 1 base, and 7 bases lay between the germline ends. Germline values: CDR1 MGHRA, CDR2 YSYEKL. The CDR3 sequence is 14 residues long. In nucleotides, the CDR3 is TGCGCCAGCAGCCAAGTCGTAAAGAACACTGAAGCTTTCTTT. Translating gives CASSQVVKNTEAFF.

The table lists this clone with a few counts. The rearrangement uses TRBV13 and TRBJ2-1, with TRBD2 identical over 10 bases. The length of the CDR3 is 13 residues. The germline CDR1 and CDR2 sequences are PRHDT and FYEKMQ (reference sequence). The J segment lost 11 bases and the V segment lost 3 bases, leaving 4 bases of the junction unmatched. As DNA, the CDR3 is TGTGCCAGCAGCTTTGCTAGCGGGGGAAAGCAGTTCTTC. As protein: CASSFASGGKQFF.

The rearrangement joins TRBV28 to TRBJ2-1; D is unclear. This CDR3 is built from 16 residues. V lost 2 bases and J 1 base, leaving 12 bases between the germline ends. Per germline, CDR1 MDHEN and CDR2 SYDVKM. For the CDR3, the DNA is TGTGCCAGCAGTTTAGCGACGTCAGCGTCCTACAATGAGCAGTTCTTC. Its protein product is CASSLATSASYNEQFF.

This rearrangement joins TRBV28 to TRBJ1-2; D might be TRBD1 (6 bases). The V end lost 7 bases, the J end lost 2 bases, and 8 bases lay between the germline ends. The CDR3 contains 12 residues. Germline V gene lookup returns CDR1 MDHEN and CDR2 SYDVKM. In DNA form, the CDR3 reads TGTGCCAGCAAAACAGGGAACTATGGCTACACCTTC. It encodes CASKTGNYGYTF.

This clone has only one observation. The chain recombines TRBV5-1 with TRBJ2-5; a possible D gene is TRBD2 (5 bases). The CDR3 runs 15 residues. The V end was cut by 0 bases, the J end by 5 bases, with 14 bases between. Per the germline V gene, CDR1 is SGHRS and CDR2 is YFSETQ. CDR3 in DNA: TGCGCCAGCAGCTTGGCCCCGGGGATGGGGGAGACCCAGTACTTC. Translated: CASSLAPGMGETQYF.

The chain is built from TRBV10-3 and TRBJ1-4, with a possible D match to TRBD1 (6 bases). This CDR3 is 16 amino acids long. Germline lookup yields CDR1 ENHRY and CDR2 SYGVKD. Trimming removed 3 bases at V and 7 bases at J, with 18 bases between. The CDR3 bases are TGTGCCATCAGTGACCAAAGGGGGGGGCAGGGTGAAAAACTGTTTTTT. Its protein is CAISDQRGGQGEKLFF.

V gene TRBV3-1 (or the pseudogene TRBV3-2) combines with J gene TRBJ2-3; D remains ambiguous. This CDR3 has 13 residues. Trimming took off 4 bases at V and 5 bases at J, with 10 bases between the two ends. Germline V lookup: CDR1 LGHDT, CDR2 YNNKEL (reference sequence). CDR3 nucleotide sequence: TGTGCCAGCAGCCTCACTACCCTAGATACGCAGTATTTT. Translation: CASSLTTLDTQYF.

This chain links TRBV12-3 or TRBV12-4 with TRBJ2-2, with D possibly being TRBD1 (5 bases). Deletions cut 6 bases from V and 7 bases from J, with 12 bases between. This CDR3 region has 13 residues. The CDR3 sequence: CASRGLDNGELFF. CDR3 DNA: TGTGCCAGCAGGGGGCTCGATAACGGGGAGCTGTTTTTT.

The chain joins TRBV5-3 to TRBJ2-7; 10 nucleotides align to TRBD1. TRBV5-3 is placed among ORFs of uncertain function. The CDR3 is 16 amino acids. V trimming: 6 bases; J trimming: 6 bases; junction bases outside the gene matches: 15. CDR3 region: CARITSRDRGGGEQYF. The CDR3 nucleotides read TGTGCCAGAATCACCTCACGGGACAGGGGAGGGGGCGAGCAGTACTTC.

V gene TRBV5-4 combines with J gene TRBJ2-5; D may be TRBD2 (5 bases). There are 14 residues in the CDR3. Trimming cost V 4 bases and J 4 bases, with 14 bases left between them. From germline, CDR1 is SGHNT and CDR2 YYREEE (reference sequence). The CDR3 DNA reads TGTGCCAGCAGCCCTGGGAGAGTAGGAGAGACCCAGTACTTC. Translating it yields CASSPGRVGETQYF.

This clone was recorded once. The chain recombines TRBV2 with TRBJ2-1; 8 positions agree with TRBD2. The CDR3 covers 12 residues. Trimming at V came to 5 bases and at J to 9 bases, leaving 3 bases not matched to a gene. Germline V gene lookup returns CDR1 SNHLY and CDR2 FYNNEI. In nucleotides, the CDR3 is TGTGCCAGCAGTCGACTAGCGACTGAGCAGTTCTTC. It yields the protein CASSRLATEQFF. The variable domain in full, with the rest retrieved from reference TRBV2 and TRBJ2-1, is EPEVTQTPSHQVTQMGQEVILRCVPISNHLYFYWYRQILGQKVEFLVSFYNNEISEKSEIFDDQFSVERPDGSNFTLKIRSTKLEDSAMYFCASSRLATEQFFGPGTRLTVL.

V gene TRBV11-1 combines with J gene TRBJ2-2, with D possibly matching TRBD2 (5 bases). The CDR3 has 14 residues. Germline V gene data show CDR1 as SGHAT and CDR2 as FQDESV (reference sequence). V was trimmed by 0 bases and J by 9 bases, leaving 11 bases between them. The CDR3 region has the DNA TGTGCCAGCAGCTTAGCGGAGGCCTCAAGGGAGCTGTTTTTT. It translates to CASSLAEASRELFF.

With regard to this clone: The sample has other DNA sequences that encode this CDR3 too. This chain connects TRBV19 to TRBJ2-3; possible D gene TRBD2, 6 bases. CDR1 is LNHDA and CDR2 is SQIVND in the germline V gene (reference sequence). V shed 5 bases and J shed 0 bases, with 9 bases lying between them. This CDR3 has 14 amino acids. CDR3 coding DNA: TGTGCCAGTAGTCGGGACTCTAGCACAGATACGCAGTATTTT. The encoded protein is CASSRDSSTDTQYF. Combining the CDR3 with reference TRBV19 and TRBJ2-3 gives the whole variable domain DGGITQSPKYLFRKEGQNVTLSCEQNLNHDAMYWYRQDPGQGLRLIYYSQIVNDFQKGDIAEGYSVSREKKESFPLTVTSAQKNPTAFYLCASSRDSSTDTQYFGPGTRLTVL.

The J gene is TRBJ1-3, the V gene TRBV27; D remains ambiguous. V shed 4 bases and J shed 4 bases, with 14 bases lying between them. CDR1 MNHEY and CDR2 SMNVEV come from the germline V gene (reference sequence). The CDR3 consists of 15 residues. This CDR3 reads CASSSITRIGNTIYF. DNA of the CDR3: TGTGCCAGCAGTTCGATAACACGCATAGGAAACACCATATATTTT.

This clone showed up many times. The chain recombines TRBV19 with TRBJ2-7; possibly TRBD2 for D (6 bases). Germline CDR1 reads LNHDA; CDR2 reads SQIVND (reference sequence). V was clipped by 2 bases and J by 7 bases, with 15 bases between them. The CDR3 runs to 14 residues. DNA of the CDR3: TGTGCCAGTAGTATATTCGGGGACTCGGGGGAGCAGTACTTC. As protein: CASSIFGDSGEQYF.

The rearrangement links TRBV30 to TRBJ2-1, with 13 bases lining up with TRBD2. V was pared by 5 bases and J by 4 bases, with 8 bases of the junction left unmatched. CDR1 is GTSNPN, CDR2 SVGIG, per germline (reference sequence). CDR3 size: 16 residues. As DNA, the CDR3 is TGTGCCTGGGATCCCGGGACTAGCGGGATTTACAATGAGCAGTTCTTC. Residues: CAWDPGTSGIYNEQFF.

This clone was counted once. The V call is TRBV5-6, the J call TRBJ2-3; no reliable D call. The germline V and J ends were trimmed by 0 bases and 4 bases, with 9 bases remaining between them. The CDR3 has 14 residues. Per germline, CDR1 SGHDT and CDR2 YYEEEE. CDR3 DNA: TGTGCCAGCAGCTTGGGAGGCATGGCAGATACGCAGTATTTT. It specifies CASSLGGMADTQYF.